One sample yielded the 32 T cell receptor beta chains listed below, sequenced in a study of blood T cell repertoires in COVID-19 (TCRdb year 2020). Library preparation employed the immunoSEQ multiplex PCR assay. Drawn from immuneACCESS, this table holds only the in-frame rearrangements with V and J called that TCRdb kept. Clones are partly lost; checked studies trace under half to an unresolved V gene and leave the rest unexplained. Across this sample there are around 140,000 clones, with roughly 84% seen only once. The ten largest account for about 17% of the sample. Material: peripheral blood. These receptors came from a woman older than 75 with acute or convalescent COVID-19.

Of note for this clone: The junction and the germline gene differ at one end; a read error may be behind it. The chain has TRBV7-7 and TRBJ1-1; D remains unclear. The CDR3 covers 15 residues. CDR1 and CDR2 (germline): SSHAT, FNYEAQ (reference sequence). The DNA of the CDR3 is TGTGCTAGCAGCTTAGAATCACGCAGGAACACTGAAGCTTTCTTT. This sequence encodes CASSLESRRNTEAFF.

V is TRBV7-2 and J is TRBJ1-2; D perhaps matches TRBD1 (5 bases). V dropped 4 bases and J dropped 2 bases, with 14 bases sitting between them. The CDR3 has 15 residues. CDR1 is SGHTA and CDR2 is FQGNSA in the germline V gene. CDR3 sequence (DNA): TGTGCCAGCAGCTACCCCCCGGGGGTCAACTATGGCTACACCTTC. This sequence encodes CASSYPPGVNYGYTF.

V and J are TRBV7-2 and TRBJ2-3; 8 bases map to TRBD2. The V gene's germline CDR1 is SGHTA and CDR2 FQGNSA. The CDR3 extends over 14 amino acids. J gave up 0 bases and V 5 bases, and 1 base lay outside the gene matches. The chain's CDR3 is CASSPGGSTDTQYF. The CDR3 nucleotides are TGTGCCAGCAGCCCGGGGGGGAGCACAGATACGCAGTATTTT.

The CDR3 here is CASGFYTEAFF. CDR3 in DNA: TGTGCTAGTGGTTTCTACACTGAAGCTTTCTTT. This rearrangement joins TRBV12-5 to TRBJ1-1; D is unclear. CDR3 length equals 11 residues. In germline, CDR1 is LGHNT, CDR2 FRNRAP. Trimming removed 3 bases at V and 3 bases at J, with 2 bases between.

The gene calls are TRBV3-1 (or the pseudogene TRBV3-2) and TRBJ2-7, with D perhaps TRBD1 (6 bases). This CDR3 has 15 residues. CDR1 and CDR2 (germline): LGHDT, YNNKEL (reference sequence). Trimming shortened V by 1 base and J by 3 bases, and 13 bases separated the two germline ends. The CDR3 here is CASSQARGRFYEQYF. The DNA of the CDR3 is TGTGCCAGCAGCCAAGCCAGGGGAAGGTTCTACGAGCAGTACTTC.

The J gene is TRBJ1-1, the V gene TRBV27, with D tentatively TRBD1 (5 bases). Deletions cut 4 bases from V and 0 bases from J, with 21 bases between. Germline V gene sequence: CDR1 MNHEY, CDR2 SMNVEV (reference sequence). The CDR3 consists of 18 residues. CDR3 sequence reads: CASSSSRRAGAMNTEAFF. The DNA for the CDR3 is TGTGCCAGCAGTTCGTCAAGAAGGGCTGGGGCTATGAACACTGAAGCTTTCTTT.

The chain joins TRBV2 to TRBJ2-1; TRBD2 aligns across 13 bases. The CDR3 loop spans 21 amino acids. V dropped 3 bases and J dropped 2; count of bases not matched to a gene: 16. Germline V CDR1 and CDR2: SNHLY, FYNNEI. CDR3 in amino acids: CASSENGLAGAMMGTYNEQFF. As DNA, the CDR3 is TGTGCCAGCAGTGAGAACGGACTAGCGGGAGCTATGATGGGGACCTACAATGAGCAGTTCTTC.

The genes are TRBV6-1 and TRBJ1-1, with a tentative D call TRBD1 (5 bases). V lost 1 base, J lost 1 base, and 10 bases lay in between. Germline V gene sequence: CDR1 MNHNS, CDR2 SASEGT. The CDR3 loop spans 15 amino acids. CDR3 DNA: TGTGCCAGCAGTGAAGGGACTACAGGGAACACTGAAGCTTTCTTT. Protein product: CASSEGTTGNTEAFF.

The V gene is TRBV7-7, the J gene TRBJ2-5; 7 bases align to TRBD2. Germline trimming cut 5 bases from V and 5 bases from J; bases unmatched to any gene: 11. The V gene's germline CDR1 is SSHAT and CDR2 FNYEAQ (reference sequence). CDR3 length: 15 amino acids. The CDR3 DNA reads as TGTGCCAGCAGCCCCCAGGGAGGGATCGGGGAGACCCAGTACTTC. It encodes CASSPQGGIGETQYF.

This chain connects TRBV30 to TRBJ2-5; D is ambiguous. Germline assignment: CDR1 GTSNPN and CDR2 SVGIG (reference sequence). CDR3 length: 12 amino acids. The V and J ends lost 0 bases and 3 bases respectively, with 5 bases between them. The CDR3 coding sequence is TGTGCCTGGAGTGTACCGGAAGAGACCCAGTACTTC. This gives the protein CAWSVPEETQYF. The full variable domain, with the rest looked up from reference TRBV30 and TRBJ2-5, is SQTIHQWPATLVQPVGSPLSLECTVEGTSNPNLYWYRQAAGRGLQLLFYSVGIGQISSEVPQNLSASRPQDRQFILSSKKLLLSDSGFYLCAWSVPEETQYFGPGTRLLVL.

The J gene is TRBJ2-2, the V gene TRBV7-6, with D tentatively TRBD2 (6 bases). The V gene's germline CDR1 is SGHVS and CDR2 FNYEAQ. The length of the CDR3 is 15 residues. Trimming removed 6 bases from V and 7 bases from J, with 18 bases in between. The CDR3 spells CASSIGVAEGGELFF. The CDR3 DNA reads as TGTGCCAGCAGTATCGGGGTAGCGGAGGGCGGGGAGCTGTTTTTT.

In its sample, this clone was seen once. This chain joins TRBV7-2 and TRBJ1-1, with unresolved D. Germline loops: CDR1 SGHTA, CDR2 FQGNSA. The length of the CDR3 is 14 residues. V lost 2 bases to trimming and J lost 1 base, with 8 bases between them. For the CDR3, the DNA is TGTGCCAGCAGCTTATCGTCTCGGAACACTGAAGCTTTCTTT. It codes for CASSLSSRNTEAFF.

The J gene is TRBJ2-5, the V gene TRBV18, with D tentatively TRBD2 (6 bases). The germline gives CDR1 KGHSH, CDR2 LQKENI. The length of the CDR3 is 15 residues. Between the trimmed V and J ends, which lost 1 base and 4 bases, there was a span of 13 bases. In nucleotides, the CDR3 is TGTGCCAGCTCACCACTCTCGCTGGGGGGAGAGACCCAGTACTTC. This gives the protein CASSPLSLGGETQYF.

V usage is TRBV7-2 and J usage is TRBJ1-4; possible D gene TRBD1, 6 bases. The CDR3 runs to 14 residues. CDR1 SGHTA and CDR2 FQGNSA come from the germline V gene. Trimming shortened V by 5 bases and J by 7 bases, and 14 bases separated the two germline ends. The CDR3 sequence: CASSPGVFGEKLFF. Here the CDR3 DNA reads TGTGCCAGCAGCCCAGGGGTCTTCGGTGAAAAACTGTTTTTT.

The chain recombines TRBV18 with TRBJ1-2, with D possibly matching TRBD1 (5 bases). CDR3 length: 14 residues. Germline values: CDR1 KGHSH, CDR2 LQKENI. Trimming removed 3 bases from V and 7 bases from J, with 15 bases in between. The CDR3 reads CASSPGVDSFGYTF. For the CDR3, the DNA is TGTGCCAGCTCACCCGGAGTAGACAGCTTTGGCTACACCTTC.

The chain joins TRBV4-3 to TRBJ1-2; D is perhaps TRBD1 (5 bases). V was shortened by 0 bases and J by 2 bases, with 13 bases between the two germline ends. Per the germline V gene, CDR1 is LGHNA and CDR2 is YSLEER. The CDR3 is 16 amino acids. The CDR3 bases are TGCGCCAGCAGCCAAGATGTTATGGCAGGGAACTATGGCTACACCTTC. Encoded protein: CASSQDVMAGNYGYTF.

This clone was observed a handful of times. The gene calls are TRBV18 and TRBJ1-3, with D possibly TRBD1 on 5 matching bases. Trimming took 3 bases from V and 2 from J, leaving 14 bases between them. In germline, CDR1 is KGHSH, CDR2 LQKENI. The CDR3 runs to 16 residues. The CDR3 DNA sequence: TGTGCCAGCTCACCTATGGGGCCGCCTGCTGGAAACACCATATATTTT. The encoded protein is CASSPMGPPAGNTIYF.

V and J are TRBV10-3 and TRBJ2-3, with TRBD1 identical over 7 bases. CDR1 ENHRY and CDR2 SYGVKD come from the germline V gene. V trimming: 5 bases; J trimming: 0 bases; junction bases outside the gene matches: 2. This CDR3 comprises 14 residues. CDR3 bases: TGTGCCATCAGTCGGGACAGTAGCACAGATACGCAGTATTTT. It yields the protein CAISRDSSTDTQYF.

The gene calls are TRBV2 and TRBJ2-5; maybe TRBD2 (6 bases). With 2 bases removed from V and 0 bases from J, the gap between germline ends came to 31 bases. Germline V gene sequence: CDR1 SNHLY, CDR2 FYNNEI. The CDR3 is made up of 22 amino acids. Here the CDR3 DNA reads TGTGCCAGCAGTGAAATTGGTTGGGAGGTGTACAGACTACCTGGCCACCAAGAGACCCAGTACTTC. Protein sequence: CASSEIGWEVYRLPGHQETQYF. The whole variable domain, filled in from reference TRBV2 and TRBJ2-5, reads EPEVTQTPSHQVTQMGQEVILRCVPISNHLYFYWYRQILGQKVEFLVSFYNNEISEKSEIFDDQFSVERPDGSNFTLKIRSTKLEDSAMYFCASSEIGWEVYRLPGHQETQYFGPGTRLLVL.

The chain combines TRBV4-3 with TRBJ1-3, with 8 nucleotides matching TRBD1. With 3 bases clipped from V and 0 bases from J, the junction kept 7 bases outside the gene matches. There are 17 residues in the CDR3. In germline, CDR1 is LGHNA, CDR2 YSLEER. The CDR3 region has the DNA TGCGCCAGCAGCCAGGGTATAGGGACAGGCTCTGGAAACACCATATATTTT. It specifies CASSQGIGTGSGNTIYF.

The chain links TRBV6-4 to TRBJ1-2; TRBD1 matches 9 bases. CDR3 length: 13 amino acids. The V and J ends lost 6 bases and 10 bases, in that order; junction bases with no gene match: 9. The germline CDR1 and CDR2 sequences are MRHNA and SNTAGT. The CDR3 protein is CASSPGTGRPYTF. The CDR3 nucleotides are TGTGCCAGCAGCCCCGGGACAGGGAGACCCTACACCTTC.

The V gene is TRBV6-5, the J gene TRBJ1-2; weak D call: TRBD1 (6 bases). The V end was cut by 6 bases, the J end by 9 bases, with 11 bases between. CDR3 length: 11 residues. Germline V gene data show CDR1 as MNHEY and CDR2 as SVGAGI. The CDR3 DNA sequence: TGTGCCAGCAGGAACACAGGGAGCTACACCTTC. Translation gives CASRNTGSYTF.

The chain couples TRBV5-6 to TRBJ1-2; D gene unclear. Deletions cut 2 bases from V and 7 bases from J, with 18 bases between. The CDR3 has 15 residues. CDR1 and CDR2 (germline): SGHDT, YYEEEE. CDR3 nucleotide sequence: TGTGCCAGCAGCTTACCCGGTGGCGGGGTTGCTGGCTACACCTTC. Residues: CASSLPGGGVAGYTF.

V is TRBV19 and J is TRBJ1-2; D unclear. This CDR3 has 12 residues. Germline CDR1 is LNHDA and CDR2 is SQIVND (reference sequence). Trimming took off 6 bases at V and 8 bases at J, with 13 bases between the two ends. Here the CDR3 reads CASRQSRAGYTF. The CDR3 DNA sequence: TGTGCCAGTAGGCAAAGTAGAGCGGGCTACACCTTC.

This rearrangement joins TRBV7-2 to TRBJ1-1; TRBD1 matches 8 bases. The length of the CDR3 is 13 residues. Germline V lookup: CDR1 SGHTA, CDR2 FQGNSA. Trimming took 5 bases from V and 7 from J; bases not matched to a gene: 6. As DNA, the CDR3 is TGTGCCAGCAGCCTCGGACAGGGACTTGAAGCTTTCTTT. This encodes CASSLGQGLEAFF.

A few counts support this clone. In DNA form, the CDR3 reads TGTGCCAGCAGACGCCAGGGACAGGGGTACCCTGAAGCTTTCTTT. It codes for CASRRQGQGYPEAFF. The V call is TRBV6-5, the J call TRBJ1-1; 10 bases line up with TRBD1. The CDR3 runs 15 residues. V gave up 6 bases and J gave up 6 bases; unmatched junction bases: 10. Looked up from germline, CDR1 is MNHEY and CDR2 is SVGAGI.

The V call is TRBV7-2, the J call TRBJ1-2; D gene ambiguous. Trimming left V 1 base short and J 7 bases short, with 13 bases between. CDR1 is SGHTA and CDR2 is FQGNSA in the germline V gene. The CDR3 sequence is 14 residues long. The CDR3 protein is CASSLVREARGYTF. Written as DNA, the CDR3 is TGTGCCAGCAGCTTAGTTAGGGAGGCGCGTGGCTACACCTTC.

The CDR3 sequence: CASSFRSNQPQHF. CDR3 nucleotide sequence: TGTGCCAGCAGTTTCCGTAGCAATCAGCCCCAGCATTTT. This sequence joins TRBV12-3 or TRBV12-4 and TRBJ1-5; D is unclear. The CDR3 length is 13 residues. Between the trimmed V and J ends, which lost 3 bases and 0 bases, there was a span of 3 bases.

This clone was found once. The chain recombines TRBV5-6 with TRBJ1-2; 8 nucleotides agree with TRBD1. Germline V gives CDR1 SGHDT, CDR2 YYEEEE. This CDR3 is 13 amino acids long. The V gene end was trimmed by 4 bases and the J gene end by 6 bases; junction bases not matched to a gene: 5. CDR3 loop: CASSLWTGNGYTF. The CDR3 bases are TGTGCCAGCAGCCTCTGGACAGGGAATGGCTACACCTTC.

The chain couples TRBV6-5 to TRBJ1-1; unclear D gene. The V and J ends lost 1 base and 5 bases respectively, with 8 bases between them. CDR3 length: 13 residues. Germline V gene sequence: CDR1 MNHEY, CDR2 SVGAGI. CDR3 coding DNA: TGTGCCAGCAGTTACTTCGGGAGGACTGAAGCTTTCTTT. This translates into CASSYFGRTEAFF.

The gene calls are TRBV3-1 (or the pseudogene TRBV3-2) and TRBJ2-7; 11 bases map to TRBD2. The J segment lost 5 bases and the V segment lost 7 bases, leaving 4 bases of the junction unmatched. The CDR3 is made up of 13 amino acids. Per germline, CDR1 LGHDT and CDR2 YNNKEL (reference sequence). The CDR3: CASKLAGVNEQYF. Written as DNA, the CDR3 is TGTGCCAGCAAACTAGCGGGAGTAAACGAGCAGTACTTC.

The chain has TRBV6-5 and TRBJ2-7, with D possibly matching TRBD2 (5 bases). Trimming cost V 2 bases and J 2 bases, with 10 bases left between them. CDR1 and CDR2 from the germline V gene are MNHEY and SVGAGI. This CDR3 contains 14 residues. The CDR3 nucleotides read TGTGCCAGCAGTTACAGCGGAGCTACCTACGAGCAGTACTTC. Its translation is CASSYSGATYEQYF.